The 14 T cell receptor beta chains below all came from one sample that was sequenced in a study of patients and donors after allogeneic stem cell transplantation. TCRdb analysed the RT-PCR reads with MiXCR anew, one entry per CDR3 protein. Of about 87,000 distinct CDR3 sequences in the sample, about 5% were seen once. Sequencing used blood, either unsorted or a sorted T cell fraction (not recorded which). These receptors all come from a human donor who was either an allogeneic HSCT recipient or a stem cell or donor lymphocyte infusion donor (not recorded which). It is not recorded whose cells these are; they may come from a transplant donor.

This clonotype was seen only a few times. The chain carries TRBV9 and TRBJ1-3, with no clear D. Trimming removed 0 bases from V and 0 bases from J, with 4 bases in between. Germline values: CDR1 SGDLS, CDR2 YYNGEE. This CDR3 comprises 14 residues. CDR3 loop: CASSVDFSGNTIYF. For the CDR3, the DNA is TGTGCCAGCAGCGTAGATTTCTCTGGAAACACCATATATTTT.

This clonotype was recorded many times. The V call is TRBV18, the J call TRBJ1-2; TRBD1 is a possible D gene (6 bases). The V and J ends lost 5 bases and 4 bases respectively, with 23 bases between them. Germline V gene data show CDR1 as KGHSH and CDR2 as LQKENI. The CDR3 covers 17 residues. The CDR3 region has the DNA TGTGCCAGCTCATCCATGTTAGGGGGGGAGTCCGTCTATGGCTACACCTTC. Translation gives CASSSMLGGESVYGYTF. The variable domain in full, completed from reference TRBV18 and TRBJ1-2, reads NAGVMQNPRHLVRRRGQEARLRCSPMKGHSHVYWYRQLPEEGLKFMVYLQKENIIDESGMPKERFSAEFPKEGPSILRIQQVVRGDSAAYFCASSSMLGGESVYGYTFGSGTRLTVV.

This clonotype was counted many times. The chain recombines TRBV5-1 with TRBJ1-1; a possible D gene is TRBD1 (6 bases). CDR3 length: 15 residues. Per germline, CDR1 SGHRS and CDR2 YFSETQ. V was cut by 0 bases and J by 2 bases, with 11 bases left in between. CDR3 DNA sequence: TGCGCCAGCAGCTTGGGCGGGGGCGGAAACACTGAAGCTTTCTTT. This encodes CASSLGGGGNTEAFF.

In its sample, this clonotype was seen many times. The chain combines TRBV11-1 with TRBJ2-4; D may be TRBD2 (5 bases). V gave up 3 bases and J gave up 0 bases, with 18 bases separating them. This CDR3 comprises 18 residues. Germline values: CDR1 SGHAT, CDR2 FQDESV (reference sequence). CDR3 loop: CASSLDGERGLAKNIQYF. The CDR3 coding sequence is TGTGCCAGCAGCTTGGATGGGGAGAGAGGGCTAGCCAAAAACATTCAGTACTTC.

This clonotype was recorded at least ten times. CDR3 bases: TGCGCCAGCAGCTTGGATCCGTCTAACTATGGCTACACCTTC. Protein sequence: CASSLDPSNYGYTF. V gene TRBV5-1 combines with J gene TRBJ1-2; no reliable D call. The CDR3 sequence is 14 residues long. CDR1 and CDR2 (germline): SGHRS, YFSETQ. Between the trimmed V and J ends, which lost 0 bases and 0 bases, there was a span of 6 bases.

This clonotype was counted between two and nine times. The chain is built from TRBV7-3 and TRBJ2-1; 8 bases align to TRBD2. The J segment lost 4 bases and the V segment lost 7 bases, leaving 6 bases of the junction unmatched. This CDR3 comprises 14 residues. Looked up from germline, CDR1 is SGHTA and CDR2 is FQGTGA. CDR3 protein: CASNPGGEYNEQFF. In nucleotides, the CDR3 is TGTGCCAGCAACCCGGGGGGGGAGTACAATGAGCAGTTCTTC.

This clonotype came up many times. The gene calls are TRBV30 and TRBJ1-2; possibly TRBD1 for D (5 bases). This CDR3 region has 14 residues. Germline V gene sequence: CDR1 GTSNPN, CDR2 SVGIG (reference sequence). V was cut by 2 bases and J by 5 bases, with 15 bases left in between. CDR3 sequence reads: CAWSTPGGVYGYTF. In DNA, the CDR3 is TGTGCCTGGAGTACTCCCGGGGGGGTTTATGGCTACACCTTC.

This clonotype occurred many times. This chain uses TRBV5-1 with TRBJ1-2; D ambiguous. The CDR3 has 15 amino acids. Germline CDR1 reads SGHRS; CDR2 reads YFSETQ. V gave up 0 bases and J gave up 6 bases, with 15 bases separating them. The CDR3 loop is CASSLGGKRVDGYTF. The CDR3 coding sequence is TGCGCCAGCAGCTTGGGGGGAAAAAGGGTTGATGGCTACACCTTC.

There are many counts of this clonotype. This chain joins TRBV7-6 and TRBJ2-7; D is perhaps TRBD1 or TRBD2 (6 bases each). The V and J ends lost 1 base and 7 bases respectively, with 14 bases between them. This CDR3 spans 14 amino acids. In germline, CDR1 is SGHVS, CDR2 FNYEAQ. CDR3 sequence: CASSLGQAGREQYF. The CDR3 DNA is TGTGCCAGCAGCTTAGGACAGGCTGGGAGGGAGCAGTACTTC.

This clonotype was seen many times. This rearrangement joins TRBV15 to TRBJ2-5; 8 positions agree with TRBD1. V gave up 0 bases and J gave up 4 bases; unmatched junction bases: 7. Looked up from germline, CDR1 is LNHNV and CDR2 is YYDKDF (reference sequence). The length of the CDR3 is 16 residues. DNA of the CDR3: TGTGCCACCAGCAGAGACGTAGGACAGGGAAGAGAGACCCAGTACTTC. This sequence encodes CATSRDVGQGRETQYF.

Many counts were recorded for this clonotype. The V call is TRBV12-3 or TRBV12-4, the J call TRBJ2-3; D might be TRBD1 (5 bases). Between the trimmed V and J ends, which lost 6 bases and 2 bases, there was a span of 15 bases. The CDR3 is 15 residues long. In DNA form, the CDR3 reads TGTGCCAGCAGCCAGGACAATAACCCCACAGATACGCAGTATTTT. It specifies CASSQDNNPTDTQYF.

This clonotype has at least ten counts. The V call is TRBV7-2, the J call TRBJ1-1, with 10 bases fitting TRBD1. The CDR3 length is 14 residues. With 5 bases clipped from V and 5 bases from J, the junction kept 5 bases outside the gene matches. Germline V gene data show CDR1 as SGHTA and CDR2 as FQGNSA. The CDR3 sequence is CASSQTGGLTEAFF. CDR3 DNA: TGTGCCAGCAGCCAGACAGGGGGCTTGACTGAAGCTTTCTTT. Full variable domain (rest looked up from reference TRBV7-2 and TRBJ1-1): GAGVSQSPSNKVTEKGKDVELRCDPISGHTALYWYRQSLGQGLEFLIYFQGNSAPDKSGLPSDRFSAERTGGSVSTLTIQRTQQEDSAVYLCASSQTGGLTEAFFGQGTRLTVV.

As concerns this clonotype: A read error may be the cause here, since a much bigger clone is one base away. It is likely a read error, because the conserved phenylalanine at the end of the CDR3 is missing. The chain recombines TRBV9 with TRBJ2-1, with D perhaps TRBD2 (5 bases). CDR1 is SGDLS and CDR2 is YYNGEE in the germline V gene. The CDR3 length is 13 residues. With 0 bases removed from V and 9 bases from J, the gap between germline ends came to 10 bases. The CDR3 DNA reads TGTGCCAGCAGCGTAGGGGCGGGTGGTGAGCAGTTCCTC. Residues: CASSVGAGGEQFL.

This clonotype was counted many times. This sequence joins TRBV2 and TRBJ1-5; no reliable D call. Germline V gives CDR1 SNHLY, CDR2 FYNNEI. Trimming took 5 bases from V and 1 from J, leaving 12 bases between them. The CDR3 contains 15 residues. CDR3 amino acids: CASSRDFLSNQPQHF. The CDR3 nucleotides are TGTGCCAGCAGTAGGGATTTCCTGAGCAATCAGCCCCAGCATTTT.